This passage covers 15 T cell receptor beta chains from one sample sequenced in a study of blood T cells in healthy people across ages. Primed by a sample-barcoded 5' primer and a J-beta primer mix, a second PCR proceeded for roughly 6 to 12 cycles. TCRdb re-called the 5' RACE reads with MiXCR, one entry per CDR3 protein. The repertoire consists of over 950,000 distinct CDR3 sequences, with approximately 50% occurring once and the leading ten covering roughly a fifth. The sequencing input was blood. The receptors shown here come from a woman aged 55-69 years in good health.

V gene TRBV27 combines with J gene TRBJ2-7; D is ambiguous. V lost 3 bases and J lost 2, with 17 bases in between. The germline V gene has CDR1 MNHEY and CDR2 SMNVEV (reference sequence). The CDR3 totals 16 residues. CDR3 sequence (DNA): TGTGCCAGCAGTTTTGTCGGACGGCTATTACCCTACGAGCAGTACTTC. The encoded protein is CASSFVGRLLPYEQYF.

In this sample, this clonotype turned up a few times. The rearrangement links TRBV3-1 to TRBJ2-2, with 10 nucleotides matching TRBD1. Germline CDR1 and CDR2: LGHDT and YNNKEL (reference sequence). The CDR3 sequence is 16 residues long. J was trimmed by 5 bases and V by 6 bases; bases with no gene match: 9. CDR3 in amino acids: CASRERQGARTGELFF. The CDR3 DNA reads as TGTGCCAGCAGAGAAAGACAGGGGGCGAGAACCGGGGAGCTGTTTTTT.

The V gene is TRBV20-1, the J gene TRBJ2-6; no reliable D call. V was pared by 2 bases and J by 3 bases, with 2 bases between. The CDR3 extends over 12 amino acids. Germline V gene lookup returns CDR1 DFQATT and CDR2 SNEGSKA (reference sequence). The CDR3 region is CSARLGANVLTF. For the CDR3, the DNA is TGCAGTGCTAGACTTGGGGCCAACGTCCTGACTTTC.

V gene TRBV25-1 combines with J gene TRBJ1-6, with a weak D call TRBD1 (5 bases). Trimming shortened V by 6 bases and J by 6 bases, and 15 bases separated the two germline ends. Germline CDR1 reads MGHDK; CDR2 reads SYGVNS. The CDR3 length is 15 residues. DNA of the CDR3: TGTGCCAGCAGCCGGATCGGGGGGGGTAATTCACCCCTCCACTTT. It specifies CASSRIGGGNSPLHF. Filled out from reference TRBV25-1 and TRBJ1-6, the complete variable domain reads EADIYQTPRYLVIGTGKKITLECSQTMGHDKMYWYQQDPGMELHLIHYSYGVNSTEKGDLSSESTVSRIRTEHFPLTLESARPSHTSQYLCASSRIGGGNSPLHFGNGTRLTVT.

The chain is built from TRBV12-3 or TRBV12-4 and TRBJ2-4, with D possibly being TRBD2 (6 bases). Near its end, the DNA agrees better with TRBJ2-7, so the J call may be wrong. There are 15 residues in the CDR3. The CDR3 loop is CASSPGRPKDYEQYF. CDR3 DNA: TGTGCCAGCAGTCCGGGGAGGCCCAAAGACTACGAGCAGTACTTC.

The J gene is TRBJ1-2, the V gene TRBV3-1, with D unresolved. The V gene's germline CDR1 is LGHDT and CDR2 YNNKEL (reference sequence). Trimming took 4 bases from V and 4 from J, leaving 13 bases between them. This CDR3 has 14 amino acids. CDR3 DNA sequence: TGTGCCAGCAGCCCGAGGAGAGCGGCCTATGGCTACACCTTC. It encodes CASSPRRAAYGYTF.

This clonotype turned up a few times. The chain carries TRBV12-3 or TRBV12-4 and TRBJ2-7; D may be TRBD1 (5 bases). V lost 9 bases to trimming and J lost 7 bases, with 13 bases between them. The CDR3 is made up of 11 amino acids. The CDR3 nucleotides are TGTGCCAGTAGGGGCTCCAATGAGCAGTACTTC. Residues: CASRGSNEQYF.

This clonotype has only a few counts. This chain joins TRBV7-9 and TRBJ2-7; 8 bases align to TRBD2. Germline-derived CDR1 and CDR2 are SEHNR and FQNEAQ (reference sequence). The CDR3 has 15 residues. Trimming took 5 bases from V and 0 from J; bases not matched to a gene: 6. DNA of the CDR3: TGTGCCAGCAGCGAACTAGCGGTTAACTCCTACGAGCAGTACTTC. Translated: CASSELAVNSYEQYF.

This clonotype has only one observation. The genes are TRBV5-1 and TRBJ2-4; 10 bases line up with TRBD2. The J call is doubtful: the DNA matches TRBJ2-7 better. Germline assignment: CDR1 SGHRS and CDR2 YFSETQ. CDR3 length: 15 residues. CDR3 sequence reads: CASSLYASGSGEQYF. Written as DNA, the CDR3 is TGCGCCAGCAGCTTGTATGCTAGCGGGAGTGGCGAGCAGTACTTC.

The genes are TRBV4-2 and TRBJ1-2; D remains unclear. CDR1 and CDR2 from the germline V gene are LGHNA and YNFKEQ. Trimming shortened V by 4 bases and J by 4 bases, and 16 bases separated the two germline ends. The CDR3 spans 15 residues. The CDR3 sequence is CASSPTFGVGYGYTF. Here the CDR3 DNA reads TGTGCCAGCAGCCCAACATTTGGGGTCGGCTATGGCTACACCTTC.

This clonotype appeared a single time. V and J are TRBV18 and TRBJ2-5; no definite D call. From germline, CDR1 is KGHSH and CDR2 LQKENI. V gave up 6 bases and J gave up 1 base, with 12 bases separating them. The CDR3 has 14 residues. The CDR3 sequence is CASSSRGIQETQYF. The DNA of the CDR3 is TGTGCCAGCTCCTCCCGTGGGATCCAAGAGACCCAGTACTTC.

This clonotype occurred a few times. The chain uses TRBV13 and TRBJ2-4; weak D call: TRBD2 (5 bases). CDR1 and CDR2 (germline): PRHDT, FYEKMQ (reference sequence). Between the trimmed V and J ends, which lost 4 bases and 0 bases, there was a span of 13 bases. This CDR3 region has 16 residues. The CDR3 here is CASSSGLMLAKNIQYF. DNA for the CDR3: TGTGCCAGCAGCTCCGGACTCATGCTAGCCAAAAACATTCAGTACTTC.

As to this clonotype: A read error may account for a junction end that differs from germline. The chain couples TRBV6-1 to TRBJ1-5; D gene ambiguous. Looked up from germline, CDR1 is MNHNS and CDR2 is SASEGT. CDR3 length equals 11 residues. The CDR3 protein is CAGSVDQPQHF. The CDR3, as DNA: TGTGCCGGCAGTGTTGATCAGCCCCAGCATTTT.

This clonotype was seen only a few times. The chain employs TRBV12-3 or TRBV12-4 and TRBJ2-7; the D gene is possibly TRBD2 (5 bases). Trimming took 3 bases from V and 7 from J, leaving 10 bases between them. The CDR3 consists of 12 residues. The CDR3, as DNA: TGTGCCAGCAGTTTGGACTTTGGTGAGCAGTACTTC. Translated, it gives CASSLDFGEQYF.

The gene calls are TRBV6-5 and TRBJ1-4; 8 bases line up with TRBD1. The germline V gene has CDR1 MNHEY and CDR2 SVGAGI. There are 14 residues in the CDR3. V trimming: 0 bases; J trimming: 8 bases; junction bases outside the gene matches: 2. The CDR3: CASSYSQGAEKLFF. CDR3 DNA sequence: TGTGCCAGCAGTTACTCCCAGGGGGCGGAAAAACTGTTTTTT.